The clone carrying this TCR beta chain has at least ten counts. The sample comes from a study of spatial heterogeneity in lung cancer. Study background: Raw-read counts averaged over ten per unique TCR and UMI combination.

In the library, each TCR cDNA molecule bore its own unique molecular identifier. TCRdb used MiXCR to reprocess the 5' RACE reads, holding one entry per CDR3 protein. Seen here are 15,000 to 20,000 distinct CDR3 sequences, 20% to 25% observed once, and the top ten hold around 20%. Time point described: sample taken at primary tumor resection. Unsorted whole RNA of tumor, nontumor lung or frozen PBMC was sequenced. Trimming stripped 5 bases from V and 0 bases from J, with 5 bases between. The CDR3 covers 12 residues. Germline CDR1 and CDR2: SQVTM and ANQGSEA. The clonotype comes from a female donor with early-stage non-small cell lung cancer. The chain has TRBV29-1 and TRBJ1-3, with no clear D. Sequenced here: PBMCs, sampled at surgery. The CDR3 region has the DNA TGCAGCGTTCTTAGCTCTGGAAACACCATATATTTT. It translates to CSVLSSGNTIYF.